The 17 T cell receptor beta chains listed next were all sequenced from one sample in a study of OX40 agonist ivuxolimab in advanced cancers. Repertoires were generated with immunoSEQ multiplex PCR, while TCRdb's copy carries only in-frame clones and drops some. This table has about 46,000 clones, 70% to 90% appearing once. This material consisted of CD4+ or CD8+ T cells sorted from blood, taken in a trial of the OX40 agonist ivuxolimab. These TCRs come from an adult with an advanced solid tumor such as melanoma, head and neck, liver or kidney cancer.

The rearrangement links TRBV2 to TRBJ2-7; D not certain. The CDR3 is made up of 12 amino acids. Germline loops: CDR1 SNHLY, CDR2 FYNNEI. V was clipped by 6 bases and J by 5 bases, with 11 bases between them. The DNA of the CDR3 is TGTGCCAGCAGGTACTTAACCCACGAGCAGTACTTC. Protein: CASRYLTHEQYF.

The J gene is TRBJ2-2, the V gene TRBV29-1, with D maybe TRBD2 (6 bases). The CDR3 length is 13 residues. Trimming took 5 bases from V and 4 from J, leaving 11 bases between them. Germline V gene sequence: CDR1 SQVTM, CDR2 ANQGSEA. Here the CDR3 reads CSVRDSVTGELFF. The CDR3 DNA reads TGCAGCGTTAGGGACTCGGTCACCGGGGAGCTGTTTTTT.

The rearrangement uses TRBV2 and TRBJ1-5; possibly TRBD1 for D (5 bases). Per germline, CDR1 SNHLY and CDR2 FYNNEI. CDR3 length: 13 amino acids. V lost 8 bases, J lost 5 bases, and 13 bases lay in between. The CDR3 region is CASLGSGDQPQHF. The CDR3, as DNA: TGTGCCAGCCTCGGTTCGGGGGATCAGCCCCAGCATTTT.

Only one count was recorded for this clone. The J gene is TRBJ2-4, the V gene TRBV28; the D call may be TRBD1 or TRBD2 (5 bases each). The CDR3 runs 21 residues. CDR1 is MDHEN and CDR2 is SYDVKM in the germline V gene. Trimming stripped 2 bases from V and 3 bases from J, with 29 bases between. The CDR3 coding sequence is TGTGCCAGCAGTTTACGGCCAGGCGATACTGGAAGGGGAGTTGTCAAAAACATTCAGTACTTC. This codes for CASSLRPGDTGRGVVKNIQYF.

In its sample, this clone was seen once. The genes are TRBV4-1 and TRBJ2-2; 7 nucleotides align to TRBD2. J was trimmed by 4 bases and V by 0 bases; bases with no gene match: 2. The germline V gene has CDR1 MGHRA and CDR2 YSYEKL. CDR3 length: 15 amino acids. CDR3 amino acids: CASSQESGVTGELFF. The DNA for the CDR3 is TGCGCCAGCAGCCAAGAAAGCGGGGTCACCGGGGAGCTGTTTTTT.

This clone was seen a single time. The chain links TRBV29-1 to TRBJ2-5, with a tentative D call TRBD2 (5 bases). V was cut by 4 bases and J by 5 bases, with 17 bases left in between. The CDR3 totals 14 residues. CDR1 and CDR2 (germline): SQVTM, ANQGSEA. The CDR3 nucleotides read TGCAGCGTTGCGCAAACCCGATCGGGGGAGACCCAGTACTTC. Translated: CSVAQTRSGETQYF.

Only a few counts were recorded for this clone. This chain connects TRBV6-5 to TRBJ2-7; TRBD1 is a possible D gene (5 bases). This CDR3 has 14 residues. Trimming pared 2 bases from V and 6 bases from J, leaving 14 bases between. The germline CDR1 and CDR2 sequences are MNHEY and SVGAGI. Here the CDR3 DNA reads TGTGCCAGCAGTTACAGGGGAACGTCTTCCGAGCAGTACTTC. Amino acid sequence: CASSYRGTSSEQYF.

The chain is built from TRBV5-1 and TRBJ1-2; TRBD1 might be the D (6 bases). The germline V and J ends were trimmed by 4 bases and 0 bases, with 13 bases remaining between them. CDR3 length: 15 residues. The germline CDR1 and CDR2 sequences are SGHRS and YFSETQ. Written as DNA, the CDR3 is TGCGCCAGCAGCGAAAGGACAGACCCTAACTATGGCTACACCTTC. Encoded protein: CASSERTDPNYGYTF. Full variable domain (missing parts from reference TRBV5-1 and TRBJ1-2): KAGVTQTPRYLIKTRGQQVTLSCSPISGHRSVSWYQQTPGQGLQFLFEYFSETQRNKGNFPGRFSGRQFSNSRSEMNVSTLELGDSALYLCASSERTDPNYGYTFGSGTRLTVV.

V and J are TRBV6-6 and TRBJ1-1; D is perhaps TRBD1 (5 bases). The CDR3 has 12 residues. Germline V gene data show CDR1 as MNHNY and CDR2 as SVGAGI (reference sequence). The V and J ends lost 6 bases and 9 bases respectively, with 14 bases between them. Written as DNA, the CDR3 is TGTGCCAGCAGAACCCTTTCAGGGAAAGCTTTCTTT. It encodes CASRTLSGKAFF.

The rearrangement joins TRBV10-2 to TRBJ1-1; no clear D. Germline CDR1 and CDR2: WSHSY and SAAADI. CDR3 length equals 13 residues. Trimming shortened V by 5 bases and J by 4 bases, and 11 bases separated the two germline ends. CDR3 sequence reads: CASSKTDSTEAFF. The CDR3 DNA reads as TGCGCCAGCAGTAAAACAGATTCCACTGAAGCTTTCTTT.

The table lists this clone with a few counts. This chain links TRBV4-1 with TRBJ1-4; maybe TRBD1 (5 bases). CDR3 length: 16 residues. The germline CDR1 and CDR2 sequences are MGHRA and YSYEKL. Between the trimmed V and J ends, which lost 4 bases and 2 bases, there was a span of 14 bases. In DNA form, the CDR3 reads TGCGCCAGCAGCCCATACTCGGGGGGTACTAATGAAAAACTGTTTTTT. Its translation: CASSPYSGGTNEKLFF.

The chain recombines TRBV19 with TRBJ1-4, with D possibly being TRBD1 (5 bases). From germline, CDR1 is LNHDA and CDR2 SQIVND (reference sequence). V was cut by 3 bases and J by 2 bases, with 13 bases left in between. The length of the CDR3 is 16 residues. CDR3 sequence: CASSIDKGRTNEKLFF. The CDR3 bases are TGTGCCAGTAGTATCGATAAGGGGCGGACTAATGAAAAACTGTTTTTT.

V is TRBV15 and J is TRBJ2-2, with a possible D match to TRBD2 (6 bases). Trimming cost V 6 bases and J 6 bases, with 14 bases left between them. Germline V CDR1 and CDR2: LNHNV, YYDKDF (reference sequence). CDR3 size: 14 residues. The CDR3 region is CATRQEGRSGELFF. For the CDR3, the DNA is TGTGCCACCAGGCAGGAGGGTAGATCCGGGGAGCTGTTTTTT.

This clone showed up just a few times. This sequence joins TRBV9 and TRBJ1-2; possible D gene TRBD1, 5 bases. Germline-derived CDR1 and CDR2 are SGDLS and YYNGEE. The CDR3 contains 14 residues. V lost 4 bases, J lost 0 bases, and 10 bases lay in between. In nucleotides, the CDR3 is TGTGCCAGCAGCCCACTAGGGGCTAACTATGGCTACACCTTC. It is translated as CASSPLGANYGYTF. Combining the CDR3 with reference TRBV9 and TRBJ1-2 gives the whole variable domain DSGVTQTPKHLITATGQRVTLRCSPRSGDLSVYWYQQSLDQGLQFLIQYYNGEERAKGNILERFSAQQFPDLHSELNLSSLELGDSALYFCASSPLGANYGYTFGSGTRLTVV.

V is TRBV10-1 and J is TRBJ2-7, with D perhaps matching TRBD1 (6 bases). Between the trimmed V and J ends, which lost 2 bases and 3 bases, there was a span of 11 bases. The CDR3 consists of 14 residues. Germline V gives CDR1 WNHNN, CDR2 SYGVQD (reference sequence). In DNA, the CDR3 is TGCGCCAGCAGTGAGAACCGGGACAACTACGAGCAGTACTTC. Its translation is CASSENRDNYEQYF.

The CDR3 sequence is CASSPPGTLSYEQYF. The CDR3 DNA reads as TGTGCCAGCAGCCCCCCAGGGACCCTCTCCTACGAGCAGTACTTC. The rearrangement joins TRBV6-6 to TRBJ2-7; D could derive from TRBD1 or TRBD2 (5 bases each). The V gene's germline CDR1 is MNHNY and CDR2 SVGAGI (reference sequence). The germline V and J ends were trimmed by 6 bases and 0 bases, with 15 bases remaining between them. This CDR3 is 15 amino acids long.

This chain uses TRBV5-4 with TRBJ2-1; 7 nucleotides align to TRBD1. Germline CDR1 and CDR2: SGHNT and YYREEE (reference sequence). The CDR3 consists of 15 residues. Trimming at V came to 1 base and at J to 1 base, leaving 2 bases not matched to a gene. In DNA, the CDR3 is TGTGCCAGCAGCTTGAGGGACAGATCCTACAATGAGCAGTTCTTC. It encodes CASSLRDRSYNEQFF.